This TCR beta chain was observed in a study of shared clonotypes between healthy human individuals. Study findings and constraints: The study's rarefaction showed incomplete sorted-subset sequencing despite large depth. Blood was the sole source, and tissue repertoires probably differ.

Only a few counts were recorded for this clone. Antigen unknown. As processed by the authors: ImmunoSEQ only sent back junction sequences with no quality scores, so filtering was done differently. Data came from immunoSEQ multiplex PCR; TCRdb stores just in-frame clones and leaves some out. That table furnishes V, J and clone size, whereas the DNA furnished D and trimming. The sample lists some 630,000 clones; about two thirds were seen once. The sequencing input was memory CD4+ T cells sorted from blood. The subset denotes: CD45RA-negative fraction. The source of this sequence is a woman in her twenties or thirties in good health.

CDR3 residues: CASGDRGLYEQYF. The CDR3 coding sequence is TGTGCCAGTGGGGACAGGGGTCTCTACGAGCAGTACTTC. This sequence joins TRBV7-2 and TRBJ2-7, with 10 bases that match TRBD1. The CDR3 runs to 13 residues. Germline V CDR1 and CDR2: SGHTA, FQGNSA. V lost 9 bases to trimming and J lost 3 bases; unmatched junction nucleotides: 5.